A selection of T cell receptor beta chains follows, all from one sample in a study of control samples from healthy donors and cancer patients. The protocol was immunoSEQ multiplex PCR, while the TCRdb copy is restricted to in-frame clones and leaves out a portion. The table has about 60,000 clones, over 75% seen once; the top ten hold about 5%. The sequenced material came from blood. The source of these receptors is a man in his forties or fifties in good health. CDR3s leave out the opening cysteine and the closing phenylalanine or tryptophan.

v_call | cdr3_aa
TRBV7-8 | ASSLVLPGQGQTQY
TRBV27 | ASSPPGAPGYT
TRBV7-2 | ASSFGQLVGEQY
TRBV7-9 | ASSFLSSGNTIY
TRBV18 | ASSPPTAEMNTEAF
TRBV6-5 | ASSYAYGQAF
TRBV9 | ASSDRFSGANVLT
TRBV9 | ASSVVDSDNEQF
TRBV28 | ASRIQGNTDTQY
TRBV7-3 | ASSRGYTSAYNEQF
TRBV30 | AWSLRMYEQY
TRBV7-3 | ASSLAGYQETQY
TRBV12-3/TRBV12-4 | ASSFSAGEAF
TRBV7-9 | ASSLPRQGVGETQY
TRBV29-1 | SVQDRGRSYSYEQY
TRBV28 | ASSLYGVANEKLF
TRBV10-2 | ASSEGNTY
TRBV2 | ASTEDRAGEKLF
TRBV5-6 | ASSTLGVAGNTGELF
TRBV9 | ASSSRTGNYGYT
TRBV7-3 | ASSPTSGSGTDTQY
TRBV28 | ASHSESGYKANYGYT
TRBV6-5 | ASSYSARNEQF
TRBV28 | ASRGASGTETQY
TRBV28 | ASSSKMPTSGTVYEQY
TRBV6-2/TRBV6-3 | ASSFPGTGDLYGYT
TRBV29-1 | SVGTGDTEAF
TRBV24-1 | ATSGGGFNQPQH
TRBV19 | ASSPPGVQETQY
TRBV6-2/TRBV6-3 | ASSYSRTAYGYT
TRBV6-2/TRBV6-3 | ASSYDRGETQY
TRBV11-1 | ASSSPPIQETQY
TRBV2 | ASSESMGQVYGETQY